The rows below give T cell receptor beta chains drawn from one sample of a study of Tregs in tolerant kidney transplant recipients. TCRdb's table, derived via immunoSEQ multiplex PCR, lists solely in-frame clones and lacks some. The sample yields 100,000 to 120,000 clones, 85% to 90% seen once. The sequences come from CD4+ T cells from blood, collected before the transplant. The receptors were gathered from a human donor who received a combined kidney and bone marrow transplant. CDR3s include the opening cysteine and the closing phenylalanine or tryptophan. D genes are given only for firm matches. Some rows have no size entry. The others give once, few or many, or a class for an expanded clone.

TRBD1	14	TRBV9	once	TRBJ2-5	CASSPGQKQETQYF	TGTGCCAGCAGCCCGGGACAGAAGCAAGAGACCCAGTACTTC
NA	12	TRBV6-6	NA	TRBJ1-2	CASGHRATGYTF	TGTGCCAGCGGGCACAGGGCTACTGGCTACACCTTC
NA	12	TRBV5-4	NA	TRBJ1-5	CASSEPGQPQHF	TGTGCCAGCAGCGAACCAGGTCAGCCCCAGCATTTT
TRBD2	15	TRBV5-6	NA	TRBJ2-1	CASSSKLAGYNEQFF	TGTGCCAGCAGCTCGAAACTAGCGGGGTACAATGAGCAGTTCTTC
NA	12	TRBV28	NA	TRBJ2-5	CASSLSRETQYF	TGTGCCAGCAGTTTATCTCGGGAGACCCAGTACTTC
TRBD1	15	TRBV27	NA	TRBJ2-7	CASSPLGTGGYEQYF	TGTGCCAGCAGTCCCCTCGGGACAGGGGGTTACGAGCAGTACTTC
NA	15	TRBV28	NA	TRBJ2-3	CASSLWLGGINTQYF	TGTGCCAGCAGTTTATGGTTAGGCGGGATAAATACGCAGTATTTT
NA	15	TRBV10-3	once	TRBJ2-7	CAISDELGGPYEQYF	TGTGCCATCAGTGACGAGTTGGGGGGGCCCTACGAGCAGTACTTC
NA	14	TRBV6-6	once	TRBJ2-7	CASSYEAALGEQYF	TGTGCCAGCAGTTACGAGGCTGCCCTTGGGGAGCAGTACTTC
TRBD2	15	TRBV18	NA	TRBJ2-3	CASSLGLAGTDTQYF	TGTGCCAGCTCGCTCGGACTAGCCGGCACAGATACGCAGTATTTT
TRBD1	13	TRBV25-1	NA	TRBJ2-1	CASGRTGGNEQFF	TGTGCCAGCGGAAGGACAGGGGGGAATGAGCAGTTCTTC
TRBD2	14	TRBV11-3	once	TRBJ2-3	CASSGPGLVDTQYF	TGTGCCAGCAGCGGACCGGGACTAGTTGATACGCAGTATTTT
TRBD1	16	TRBV2	NA	TRBJ2-7	CASRRGPGQGTYEQYF	TGTGCCAGCAGGCGGGGTCCGGGACAGGGAACCTACGAGCAGTACTTC
NA	15	TRBV6-1	NA	TRBJ1-2	CASSRALDRSGGYTF	TGTGCCAGCAGTCGGGCCCTCGACAGGTCTGGAGGCTACACCTTC
NA	14	TRBV5-1	NA	TRBJ2-7	CASSLPTGLEKQYF	TGCGCCAGCAGCTTGCCTACAGGGCTAGAGAAGCAGTACTTC
TRBD1	14	TRBV28	NA	TRBJ1-2	CASSWTGPLNGYTF	TGTGCCAGCAGTTGGACAGGGCCCCTAAATGGCTACACCTTC
TRBD1	16	TRBV6-1	NA	TRBJ2-1	CASSGTDRAPYNEQFF	TGTGCCAGCAGTGGTACTGACAGGGCCCCCTACAATGAGCAGTTCTTC
NA	15	TRBV6-6	NA	TRBJ2-3	CASSPRVVGTDTQYF	TGTGCCAGCAGTCCCAGGGTGGTGGGCACAGATACGCAGTATTTT
TRBD2	18	TRBV6-7	NA	TRBJ2-1	CASSYCTPSGGLGNEQFF	TGTGCCAGCAGTTACTGTACTCCGAGCGGGGGGTTGGGCAATGAGCAGTTCTTC
TRBD2	17	TRBV19	NA	TRBJ2-3	CASKGLAGGSSTDTQYF	TGTGCCAGTAAGGGACTAGCGGGGGGATCCAGCACAGATACGCAGTATTTT
NA	13	TRBV18	once	TRBJ2-2	CASSWLDTGELFF	TGTGCCAGCTCCTGGCTCGACACCGGGGAGCTGTTTTTT
NA	14	TRBV11-3	NA	TRBJ2-7	CASSLGTGFYEQYF	TGTGCCAGCAGCTTGGGTACAGGGTTTTACGAGCAGTACTTC
NA	13	TRBV6-1	once	TRBJ1-3	CASSRGSGNTIYF	TGTGCCAGCAGTCGGGGCTCTGGAAACACCATATATTTT
NA	14	TRBV6-5	NA	TRBJ2-2	CASRRTANTGELFF	TGTGCCAGCCGAAGGACAGCAAACACCGGGGAGCTGTTTTTT
NA	13	TRBV6-6	once	TRBJ2-1	CASSRFAGYEQFF	TGTGCCAGCAGTAGATTCGCAGGTTATGAGCAGTTCTTC
NA	12	TRBV7-9	NA	TRBJ1-4	CASSLINEKLFF	TGTGCCAGCAGCTTAATAAATGAAAAACTGTTTTTT
TRBD1	14	TRBV5-1	few	TRBJ1-3	CASAEGASGNTIYF	TGCGCCAGCGCCGAGGGGGCCTCTGGAAACACCATATATTTT
NA	16	TRBV28	NA	TRBJ1-3	CASSRVLSISGNTIYF	TGTGCCAGCAGTCGGGTCCTCTCTATCTCTGGAAACACCATATATTTT
TRBD2	15	TRBV6-6	NA	TRBJ2-7	CASSYEREGIGEQYF	TGTGCCAGCAGTTACGAACGGGAGGGTATCGGCGAGCAGTACTTC
TRBD1	14	TRBV28	NA	TRBJ1-3	CASSQGPGGNTIYF	TGTGCCAGCTCACAGGGGCCAGGGGGAAACACCATATATTTT
NA	16	TRBV2	NA	TRBJ2-1	CASSEEPRGTYNEQFF	TGTGCCAGCAGTGAAGAACCCCGCGGTACTTACAATGAGCAGTTCTTC
NA	13	TRBV7-2	NA	TRBJ2-7	CASSLTAGGEQYF	TGTGCCAGCAGCTTGACTGCGGGTGGGGAGCAGTACTTC
NA	15	TRBV4-1	few	TRBJ1-2	CASSQDWGRSYGYTF	TGCGCCAGCAGCCAAGATTGGGGCAGAAGCTATGGCTACACCTTC
NA	16	TRBV18	NA	TRBJ2-3	CASSRRPGESTDTQYF	TGTGCCAGCTCACGCCGGCCAGGGGAAAGTACAGATACGCAGTATTTT
NA	13	TRBV6-5	NA	TRBJ2-2	CASSKSGPGELFF	TGTGCCAGCAGTAAATCAGGGCCCGGGGAGCTGTTTTTT
NA	13	TRBV6-1	NA	TRBJ1-3	CASIRGTGNTIYF	TGTGCCAGCATAAGGGGGACTGGAAACACCATATATTTT